The sample holds a few counts of the clone carrying this T cell receptor (beta chain). What it binds is not known. This sample stems from a study of T-cell memory formation after mild COVID-19. Findings and limits, study-wide: The second-wave clones peaking on day 37 were not confirmed as SARS-CoV-2-specific. Contracting clones, day 15 to 85, had balanced CD4/CD8, and later expanders favored CD4+.

TCRdb re-called the 5' RACE reads with MiXCR, one entry per CDR3 protein. Among 200,000 to 250,000 distinct CDR3 sequences listed, 15% were seen once. Germline values: CDR1 SGHTA, CDR2 FQGNSA. The CDR3 runs 15 residues. Trimming took 1 base from V and 7 from J, leaving 14 bases between them. The chain has TRBV7-2 and TRBJ2-1; either TRBD1 or TRBD2 may supply D (6 bases each). This sequence was found in an adult woman who had mild COVID-19 (a few samples of this study predate the infection). Cell type and time point are not known. The sample comprised PBMCs or a T cell subset sorted from them (not recorded which). CDR3 sequence: CASSLGGASTNEQFF. The DNA for the CDR3 is TGTGCCAGCAGCTTAGGGGGGGCCAGTACAAATGAGCAGTTCTTC.